This T cell receptor beta chain was sequenced during a study of T cell responses to AZD1222 COVID-19 vaccine. Turning to the study itself: Doses given second, at about 4 or about 12 weeks, were pooled.

Clones were read by immunoSEQ multiplex PCR, and TCRdb kept only the in-frame ones, dropping some. Of 90,000 to 110,000 clones listed, 88% are singletons. In regard to this clone: What it binds is unknown.

Per the germline V gene, CDR1 is SGHNT and CDR2 is YYREEE (reference sequence). This CDR3 has 17 amino acids. The V segment lost 4 bases and the J segment 0 bases; nucleotides outside the gene matches: 10. Study-wide results and caveats: Reportedly, nearly half the spike-specific TCRs target unmutated variant regions. Receipt of two AZD1222 doses was followed by a rise in Spike-specific TCR breadth and depth. Clonal diversity may have been underestimated, and the donors were mostly white British, with more females than males.

The receptor's source is an adult in good health. The chain combines TRBV5-4 with TRBJ1-2, with 9 nucleotides matching TRBD1. This specimen consisted of peripheral blood, obtained on day 0 of AZD1222 vaccination. The CDR3 spells CASSPPPQGAANYGYTF. In DNA, the CDR3 is TGTGCCAGCAGCCCTCCGCCACAGGGGGCGGCTAACTATGGCTACACCTTC.